This record looks at one TCR beta chain sequence and its context. There is no known antigen for this receptor. No much larger clonotype is one base removed from it; base qualities were not supplied. The data were taken from a study of T cell repertoires in cytomegalovirus infection (dated by TCRdb to between 2017 and 2020). As for the study more broadly: Because public TCR beta signatures pointed to carriage of CMV infection together with the matching HLA type, the HLA type of each donor mattered for the analysis.

For sequencing, an Illumina HiSeq 1500 was employed. The raw public reads went through TCRdb reprocessing: fastp at Q25, MiXCR clone calling, in-frame beta chains kept. Each entry is one CDR3 protein sequence, shown with its most common DNA and genes. In all, the sample holds some 390,000 distinct CDR3 sequences, and 15% to 20% of those were seen once. The ten top clones hold around 9.3% of the sample. From a lookup of the germline V gene (reference sequence), CDR1 and CDR2 are DFQATT and SNEGSKA. Including cysteine and phenylalanine, the CDR3 has 13 amino acids. The sequence is cut down to CDR3 DNA, 39 bases in frame from base 1. Unmatched junction bases come to 2, with V trimmed by 5 bases and J by 1 base. Study-wide findings and limitations: The ex vivo response was dominated by HLA-C-restricted CMV-specific TCR beta clonotypes, and the single most frequent clonotype in two of eight donors was supplied by these HLA-C-restricted clonotypes. Carriers of CMV infection plus the relevant HLA type were discriminated by the cumulative frequency of public TCR beta family members in the study cohort and in an independent roughly 370-donor cohort.

Rearrangement joined TRBV20-1 to TRBJ2-7; 10 bases in the junction line up with TRBD1. The specimen was PBMCs. The sequence derives from a human donor in good health (CMV status not recorded). Some clones in this sample may be carry-over from other donors' samples. The DNA sequence is as follows: TGCAGTGCTCTGGACAGGGGGTCCTACGAGCAGTACTTC. This codes for CSALDRGSYEQYF.